The TCR beta chain described here comes from a study of T-cell reconstitution after alpha-beta-depleted transplantation in children. Study-wide points: Several hundred rapidly expanded clones from non-depleted graft cells reportedly supplied alpha-beta T cells about two months post-transplant. Fresh T-cell production supplied most of the T-cell counts and diversity seen one year after transplant. From surviving recipient T cells and thymic progenitors came the high day-60 TCRbeta diversity observed in some patients.

Unique molecular identifiers were incorporated during preparation of the TCRbeta library. TCRdb independently ran MiXCR on the PCR reads; one entry per CDR3 protein. This sample has 610,000 or so distinct CDR3 sequences, with over 20% found just once. Trimming took 5 bases from V and 4 from J, leaving 12 bases between them. Germline V lookup: CDR1 MNHEY, CDR2 SMNVEV (reference sequence). The CDR3 is 14 residues long. Comments on this clonotype: Its antigen is unknown.

Sequences were derived from PBMCs, sampled before TCRalphabeta/CD19-depleted stem cell transplant. The chain carries TRBV27 and TRBJ1-5; D is ambiguous. The sequence was collected from a boy under two years old with Wiskott-Aldrich syndrome, due to receive a stem cell transplant. Here the CDR3 reads CASSQRPGNQPQHF. The CDR3, as DNA: TGTGCCAGCAGTCAACGGCCGGGGAATCAGCCCCAGCATTTT.